These 25 T cell receptor beta chains originate from one sample sequenced in a study of shared clonotypes between healthy human individuals. This table comes from immunoSEQ multiplex PCR, and its TCRdb copy is limited to in-frame clones, with some not included. The repertoire holds 850,000 to 1,100,000 clones, with about 72% as singletons. The specimen sequenced was memory CD4+ T cells from PBMCs. Subset specified: CD45RA-negative fraction. The origin of the receptors is a man between 18 and 29 years old in good health. Some clones in this sample may be carry-over from other donors' samples.

The V call is TRBV19, the J call TRBJ1-5; D not resolved. Germline V lookup: CDR1 LNHDA, CDR2 SQIVND (reference sequence). The CDR3 has 13 residues. V was shortened by 1 base and J by 5 bases, with 6 bases between the two germline ends. CDR3 sequence (DNA): TGTGCCAGTAGTATAGTATTTGATCAGCCCCAGCATTTT. This encodes CASSIVFDQPQHF.

This clone was counted a single time. V is TRBV9 and J is TRBJ2-3; D is uncertain. CDR1 and CDR2 (germline): SGDLS, YYNGEE. This CDR3 is built from 13 residues. Trimming stripped 1 base from V and 5 bases from J, with 8 bases between. The DNA for the CDR3 is TGTGCCAGCAGCGTACAGGTCGGAGATACGCAGTATTTT. Translated: CASSVQVGDTQYF.

Comments on this clone: The same CDR3 can be traced to other DNA sequences in this sample. This rearrangement joins TRBV9 to TRBJ2-3; no clear D gene. The germline V and J ends were trimmed by 0 bases and 0 bases, with 5 bases remaining between them. From germline, CDR1 is SGDLS and CDR2 YYNGEE. The CDR3 consists of 14 residues. The CDR3 sequence is CASSVEGSTDTQYF. In DNA form, the CDR3 reads TGTGCCAGCAGCGTAGAGGGAAGCACAGATACGCAGTATTTT.

This clone showed up just a few times. The rearrangement joins TRBV27 to TRBJ1-2; no definite D call. V dropped 1 base and J dropped 8 bases, with 11 bases sitting between them. Per the germline V gene, CDR1 is MNHEY and CDR2 is SMNVEV (reference sequence). CDR3 length: 13 amino acids. This CDR3 reads CASSLFGLRGYTF. As DNA, the CDR3 is TGTGCCAGCAGTTTATTTGGGTTACGAGGCTACACCTTC.

CDR3 sequence (DNA): TGTGCCAGCATCGCAGGGGTCCCCTCCTACGAGCAGTACTTC. Its protein product is CASIAGVPSYEQYF. The rearrangement links TRBV6-6 to TRBJ2-7; D might be TRBD1 (6 bases). The CDR3 sequence is 14 residues long. The ends were cut back, 7 bases at V and 0 bases at J, with 13 bases in the middle. Germline V gene sequence: CDR1 MNHNY, CDR2 SVGAGI (reference sequence).

J is TRBJ2-7 and V is TRBV4-2, with 9 nucleotides matching TRBD2. The J segment lost 2 bases and the V segment lost 0 bases, leaving 2 bases of the junction unmatched. CDR3 size: 15 residues. Germline lookup yields CDR1 LGHNA and CDR2 YNFKEQ. CDR3 nucleotides: TGTGCCAGCAGCCAAGATTTAGCGGGAGCCTACGAGCAGTACTTC. Its protein product is CASSQDLAGAYEQYF.

This chain joins TRBV15 and TRBJ1-3; 7 positions match TRBD1. Trimming removed 3 bases from V and 4 bases from J; junction bases left unmatched: 6. Germline-derived CDR1 and CDR2 are LNHNV and YYDKDF (reference sequence). The CDR3 runs to 15 residues. CDR3 region: CATSRGRDSGNTIYF. The CDR3, as DNA: TGTGCCACCAGCAGGGGCCGGGACAGCGGAAACACCATATATTTT.

The V and J genes are TRBV5-1 and TRBJ1-1, with a tentative D call TRBD1 (5 bases). Trimming removed 3 bases from V and 0 bases from J, with 15 bases in between. CDR3 length equals 16 residues. CDR1 and CDR2 from the germline V gene are SGHRS and YFSETQ. CDR3 residues: CASSSSLGGVNTEAFF. The CDR3 nucleotides are TGCGCCAGCAGCTCCTCCCTTGGGGGGGTGAACACTGAAGCTTTCTTT. The entire variable domain, with the rest obtained from reference TRBV5-1 and TRBJ1-1, is as follows: KAGVTQTPRYLIKTRGQQVTLSCSPISGHRSVSWYQQTPGQGLQFLFEYFSETQRNKGNFPGRFSGRQFSNSRSEMNVSTLELGDSALYLCASSSSLGGVNTEAFFGQGTRLTVV.

The V call is TRBV29-1, the J call TRBJ1-2; 10 positions agree with TRBD1. The CDR3 runs to 13 residues. With V trimmed by 7 bases and J by 7 bases, 9 bases remained unmatched. The germline V gene has CDR1 SQVTM and CDR2 ANQGSEA. The CDR3 region has the DNA TGCAGCGCAACGCCGGGACAGGGGTTTGGCTACACCTTC. Translated: CSATPGQGFGYTF.

The CDR3: CASSFSGYSSPQHF. The CDR3 DNA reads as TGTGCCAGCAGCTTTTCAGGGTATTCTTCGCCCCAGCATTTT. The gene calls are TRBV11-2 and TRBJ1-5; TRBD1 might be the D (5 bases). Per the germline V gene, CDR1 is SGHAT and CDR2 is FQNNGV. V lost 3 bases and J 9 bases, leaving 15 bases between the germline ends. This CDR3 is 14 amino acids long.

The rearrangement joins TRBV7-3 to TRBJ2-7; 7 bases align to TRBD2. V shed 1 base and J 6 bases; nucleotides not matched to a gene: 3. This CDR3 is built from 13 residues. From germline, CDR1 is SGHTA and CDR2 FQGTGA. CDR3 DNA: TGTGCCAGCAGCTTAAGCGGGAGTGGCGAGCAGTACTTC. Its protein product is CASSLSGSGEQYF.

The gene calls are TRBV18 and TRBJ1-2; 8 positions match TRBD1. The germline gives CDR1 KGHSH, CDR2 LQKENI. The CDR3 runs to 16 residues. Unmatched junction bases numbered 13, after V lost 6 bases and J lost 4 bases. CDR3 DNA sequence: TGTGCCAGCTCGGGAAGTTCCAGGGGGCCCGGCTATGGCTACACCTTC. Its translation: CASSGSSRGPGYGYTF.

This chain links TRBV5-4 with TRBJ1-1, with D hard to call. V lost 0 bases, J lost 2 bases, and 8 bases lay in between. The CDR3 has 14 amino acids. Germline-derived CDR1 and CDR2 are SGHNT and YYREEE (reference sequence). The CDR3 loop is CASSLGGHNTEAFF. CDR3 nucleotide sequence: TGTGCCAGCAGCTTGGGAGGGCACAACACTGAAGCTTTCTTT.

This chain connects TRBV7-9 to TRBJ1-5; TRBD1 matches 11 bases. V shed 6 bases, J shed 0 bases, and the junction held 7 bases outside the gene matches. This CDR3 contains 17 residues. CDR1 is SEHNR, CDR2 FQNEAQ, per germline (reference sequence). CDR3 in DNA: TGTGCCAGCAGTCGGCGGGACAGGGGGTCTAGCAATCAGCCCCAGCATTTT. Amino acids: CASSRRDRGSSNQPQHF. The whole variable domain, filled in from reference TRBV7-9 and TRBJ1-5, reads DTGVSQNPRHKITKRGQNVTFRCDPISEHNRLYWYRQTLGQGPEFLTYFQNEAQLEKSRLLSDRFSAERPKGSFSTLEIQRTEQGDSAMYLCASSRRDRGSSNQPQHFGDGTRLSIL.

This rearrangement joins TRBV28 to TRBJ1-5, with 7 bases lining up with TRBD1. The CDR3 loop spans 14 amino acids. V lost 2 bases and J lost 4; bases outside the gene matches: 2. CDR1 and CDR2 from the germline V gene are MDHEN and SYDVKM. CDR3 sequence (DNA): TGTGCCAGCAGTTTAAAGGGACAGAATCAGCCCCAGCATTTT. This encodes CASSLKGQNQPQHF.

This clone came up once. The CDR3 DNA is TGTGCCAGCAGCCGGACTAGCGCTAGCACAGATACGCAGTATTTT. Amino acids: CASSRTSASTDTQYF. The gene calls are TRBV6-1 and TRBJ2-3; TRBD2 matches at 9 bases. V shed 6 bases and J 0 bases; nucleotides not matched to a gene: 4. In germline, CDR1 is MNHNS, CDR2 SASEGT. The length of the CDR3 is 15 residues.

The V gene is TRBV5-6, the J gene TRBJ1-6; D possibly corresponds to TRBD1 (6 bases). This CDR3 has 16 amino acids. The V and J ends lost 3 bases and 10 bases respectively, with 20 bases between them. Germline V gene data show CDR1 as SGHDT and CDR2 as YYEEEE. Written as DNA, the CDR3 is TGTGCCAGCAGCTCGGGACGGGGACAATCAGGATCACCCCTCCACTTT. It is translated as CASSSGRGQSGSPLHF.

This clone has only a few counts. In DNA, the CDR3 is TGTGCCAGCAGTCCCGGACAGGGTTCTATCTATGGCTACACCTTC. Translation gives CASSPGQGSIYGYTF. The V call is TRBV2, the J call TRBJ1-2; 8 bases are shared with TRBD1. Germline values: CDR1 SNHLY, CDR2 FYNNEI. This CDR3 spans 15 amino acids. Losses at the gene ends were 5 bases for V and 4 bases for J; bases not matched to a gene: 9.

The rearrangement links TRBV7-9 to TRBJ1-2, with D possibly being TRBD1 (5 bases). This CDR3 has 13 residues. In germline, CDR1 is SEHNR, CDR2 FQNEAQ (reference sequence). Trimming took 2 bases from V and 4 from J, leaving 8 bases between them. CDR3 region: CASSLLGPYGYTF. The CDR3 DNA follows: TGTGCCAGCAGCTTACTGGGGCCCTATGGCTACACCTTC.

This clone was observed a few times. The V gene is TRBV23-1, the J gene TRBJ2-2; 8 bases align to TRBD1. TRBV23-1 is given ORF status, its function remaining uncertain. The length of the CDR3 is 17 residues. V trimming: 0 bases; J trimming: 3 bases; junction bases outside the gene matches: 6. Written as DNA, the CDR3 is TGCGCCAGCAGTCAATCCGGACAGGGTCGGGACACCGGGGAGCTGTTTTTT. It yields the protein CASSQSGQGRDTGELFF.

The chain recombines TRBV18 with TRBJ1-5; 7 bases map to TRBD1. Germline V gene sequence: CDR1 KGHSH, CDR2 LQKENI. After removal of 9 bases from V and 0 bases from J, the junction contained 11 bases not matched to a gene. CDR3 length: 16 residues. The CDR3 protein is CASGKGQPLSNQPQHF. Here the CDR3 DNA reads TGTGCCAGTGGAAAGGGACAGCCACTTAGCAATCAGCCCCAGCATTTT.

This clone was counted a few times. The same CDR3 is also encoded by other DNA sequences in this sample. The V call is TRBV5-1, the J call TRBJ1-2; D call uncertain. CDR1 and CDR2 from the germline V gene are SGHRS and YFSETQ. The CDR3 covers 14 residues. With 0 bases removed from V and 2 bases from J, the gap between germline ends came to 8 bases. CDR3 in amino acids: CASSLESTNYGYTF. The CDR3 DNA sequence: TGCGCCAGCAGCTTGGAATCGACAAACTATGGCTACACCTTC.

This chain links TRBV7-2 with TRBJ1-1, with unresolved D. V lost 2 bases and J lost 0, with 7 bases in between. The CDR3 consists of 14 residues. The germline V gene has CDR1 SGHTA and CDR2 FQGNSA. The CDR3 region is CASSLFQMNTEAFF. The DNA for the CDR3 is TGTGCCAGCAGCTTATTCCAGATGAACACTGAAGCTTTCTTT.

Worth noting for this clone: Other DNA sequences in the sample encode the same CDR3. The chain combines TRBV18 with TRBJ2-7, with 9 bases aligning to TRBD2. The CDR3 spans 14 residues. V trimming: 3 bases; J trimming: 0 bases; junction bases outside the gene matches: 0. The germline gives CDR1 KGHSH, CDR2 LQKENI. Here the CDR3 DNA reads TGTGCCAGCTCACCGCGGGAGGGCTCCTACGAGCAGTACTTC. This translates into CASSPREGSYEQYF.

This clone was observed a handful of times. V usage is TRBV19 and J usage is TRBJ1-1; weak D call: TRBD1 (6 bases). This CDR3 has 14 residues. Trimming removed 2 bases at V and 4 bases at J, with 11 bases between. Germline values: CDR1 LNHDA, CDR2 SQIVND (reference sequence). CDR3 region: CASSINREGTEAFF. The CDR3 DNA follows: TGTGCCAGTAGTATAAACAGGGAAGGCACTGAAGCTTTCTTT.